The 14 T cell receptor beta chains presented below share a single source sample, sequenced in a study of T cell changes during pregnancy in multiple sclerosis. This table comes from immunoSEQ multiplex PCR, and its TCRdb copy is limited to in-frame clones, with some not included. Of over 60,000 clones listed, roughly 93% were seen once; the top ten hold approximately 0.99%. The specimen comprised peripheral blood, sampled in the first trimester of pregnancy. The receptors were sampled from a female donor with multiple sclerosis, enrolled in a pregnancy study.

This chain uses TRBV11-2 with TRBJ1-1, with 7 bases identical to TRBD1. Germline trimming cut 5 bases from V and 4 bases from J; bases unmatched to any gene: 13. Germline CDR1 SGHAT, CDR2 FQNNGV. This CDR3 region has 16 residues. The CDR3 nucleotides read TGTGCCAGCAGCCGGTACCCGCCGGGACAGAGCACTGAAGCTTTCTTT. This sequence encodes CASSRYPPGQSTEAFF.

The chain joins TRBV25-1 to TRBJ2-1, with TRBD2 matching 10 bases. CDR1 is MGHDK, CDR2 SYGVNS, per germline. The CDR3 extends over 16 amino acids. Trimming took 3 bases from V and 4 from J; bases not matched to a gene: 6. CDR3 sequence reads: CASSDSGLAAYNEQFF. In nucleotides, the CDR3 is TGTGCCAGCAGTGACTCCGGACTAGCGGCTTACAATGAGCAGTTCTTC.

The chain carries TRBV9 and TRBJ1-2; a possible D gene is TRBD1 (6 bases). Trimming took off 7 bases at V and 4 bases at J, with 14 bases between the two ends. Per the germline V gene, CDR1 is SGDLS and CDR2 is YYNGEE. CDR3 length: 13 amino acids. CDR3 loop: CASWGGLGYGYTF. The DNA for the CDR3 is TGTGCCAGCTGGGGGGGCCTGGGCTATGGCTACACCTTC. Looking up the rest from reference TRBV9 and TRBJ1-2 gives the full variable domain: DSGVTQTPKHLITATGQRVTLRCSPRSGDLSVYWYQQSLDQGLQFLIQYYNGEERAKGNILERFSAQQFPDLHSELNLSSLELGDSALYFCASWGGLGYGYTFGSGTRLTVV.

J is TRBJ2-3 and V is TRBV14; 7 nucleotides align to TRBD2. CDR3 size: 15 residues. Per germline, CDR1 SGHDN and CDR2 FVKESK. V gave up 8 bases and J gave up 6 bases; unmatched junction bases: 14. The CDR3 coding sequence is TGTGCCAGCGGAGCCCACGGCGGGAGCTCGGATACGCAGTATTTT. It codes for CASGAHGGSSDTQYF.

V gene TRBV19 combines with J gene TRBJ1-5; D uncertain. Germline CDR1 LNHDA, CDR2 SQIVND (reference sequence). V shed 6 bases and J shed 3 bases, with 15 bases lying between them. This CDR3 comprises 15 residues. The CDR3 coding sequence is TGTGCCAGTAGGGCCGGGAAGTTTTCCAATCAGCCCCAGCATTTT. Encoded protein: CASRAGKFSNQPQHF.

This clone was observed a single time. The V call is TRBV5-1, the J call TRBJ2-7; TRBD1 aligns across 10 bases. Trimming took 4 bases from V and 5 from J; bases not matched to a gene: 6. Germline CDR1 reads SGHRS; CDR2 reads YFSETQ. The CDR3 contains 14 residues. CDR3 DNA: TGCGCCAGCAGCCCGGGACAGGGGTTAGACGAGCAGTACTTC. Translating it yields CASSPGQGLDEQYF.

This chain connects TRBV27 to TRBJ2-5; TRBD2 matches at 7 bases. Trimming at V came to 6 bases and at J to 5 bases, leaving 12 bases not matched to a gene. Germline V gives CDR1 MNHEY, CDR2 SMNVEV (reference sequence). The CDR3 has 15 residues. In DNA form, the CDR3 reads TGTGCCAGCAGCCCCACGCCTAGCGGTGGGGAGACCCAGTACTTC. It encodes CASSPTPSGGETQYF.

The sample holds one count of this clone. In DNA, the CDR3 is TGTGCCATCAGTGAGTCCGTTGTTTTGGCCAACGTCCTGACTTTC. Amino acids: CAISESVVLANVLTF. This chain joins TRBV10-3 and TRBJ2-6; no definite D call. The CDR3 spans 15 residues. Trimming shortened V by 0 bases and J by 6 bases, and 9 bases separated the two germline ends. Germline V gene sequence: CDR1 ENHRY, CDR2 SYGVKD.

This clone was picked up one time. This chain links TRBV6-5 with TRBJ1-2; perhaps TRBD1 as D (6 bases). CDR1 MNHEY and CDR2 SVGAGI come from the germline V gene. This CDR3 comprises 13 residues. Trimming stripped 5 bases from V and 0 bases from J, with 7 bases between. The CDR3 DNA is TGTGCCAGCAGTCGGACAGCTAACTATGGCTACACCTTC. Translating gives CASSRTANYGYTF.

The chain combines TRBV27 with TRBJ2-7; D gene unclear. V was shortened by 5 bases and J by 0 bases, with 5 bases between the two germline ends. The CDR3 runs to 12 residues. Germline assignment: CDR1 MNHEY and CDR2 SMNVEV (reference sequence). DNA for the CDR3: TGTGCCAGCAGTCGTAGCTCCTACGAGCAGTACTTC. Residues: CASSRSSYEQYF.

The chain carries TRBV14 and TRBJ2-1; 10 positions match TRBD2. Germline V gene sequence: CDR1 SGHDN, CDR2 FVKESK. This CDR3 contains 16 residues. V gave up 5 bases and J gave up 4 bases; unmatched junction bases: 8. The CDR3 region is CASSDSSGSHYNEQFF. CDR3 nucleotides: TGTGCCAGCAGCGATTCTAGCGGGAGCCATTACAATGAGCAGTTCTTC.

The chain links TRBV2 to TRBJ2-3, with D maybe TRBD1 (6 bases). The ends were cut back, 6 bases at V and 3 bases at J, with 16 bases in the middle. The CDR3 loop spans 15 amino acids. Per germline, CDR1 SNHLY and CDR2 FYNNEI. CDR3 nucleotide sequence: TGTGCCAGCAGGGAACAGGGCGTTCCTACAGATACGCAGTATTTT. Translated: CASREQGVPTDTQYF. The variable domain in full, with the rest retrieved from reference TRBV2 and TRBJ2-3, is EPEVTQTPSHQVTQMGQEVILRCVPISNHLYFYWYRQILGQKVEFLVSFYNNEISEKSEIFDDQFSVERPDGSNFTLKIRSTKLEDSAMYFCASREQGVPTDTQYFGPGTRLTVL.

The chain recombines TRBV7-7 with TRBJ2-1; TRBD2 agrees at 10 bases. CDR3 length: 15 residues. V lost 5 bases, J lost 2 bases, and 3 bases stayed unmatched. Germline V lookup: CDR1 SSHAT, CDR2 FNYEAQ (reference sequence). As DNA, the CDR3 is TGTGCCAGCAGCCTGAGCGGGGGGGCCTACAATGAGCAGTTCTTC. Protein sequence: CASSLSGGAYNEQFF.

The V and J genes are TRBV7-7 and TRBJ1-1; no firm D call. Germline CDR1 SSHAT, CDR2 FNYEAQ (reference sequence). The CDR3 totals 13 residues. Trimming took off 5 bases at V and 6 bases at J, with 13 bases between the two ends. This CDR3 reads CASSLTRGAEAFF. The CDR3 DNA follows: TGTGCCAGCAGCCTGACTCGGGGAGCTGAAGCTTTCTTT.